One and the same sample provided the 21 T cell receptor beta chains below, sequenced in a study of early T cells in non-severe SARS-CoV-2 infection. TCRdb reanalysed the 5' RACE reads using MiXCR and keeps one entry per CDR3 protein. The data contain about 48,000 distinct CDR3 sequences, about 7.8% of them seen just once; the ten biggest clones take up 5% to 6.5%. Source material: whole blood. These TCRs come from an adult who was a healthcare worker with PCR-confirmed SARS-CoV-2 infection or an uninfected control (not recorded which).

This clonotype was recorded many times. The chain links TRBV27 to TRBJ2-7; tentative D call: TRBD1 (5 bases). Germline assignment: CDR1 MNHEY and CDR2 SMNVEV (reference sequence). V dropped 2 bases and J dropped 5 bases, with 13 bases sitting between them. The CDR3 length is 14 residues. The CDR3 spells CASSLGRVSNEQYF. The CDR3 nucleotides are TGTGCCAGCAGTTTAGGCAGGGTTAGCAACGAGCAGTACTTC.

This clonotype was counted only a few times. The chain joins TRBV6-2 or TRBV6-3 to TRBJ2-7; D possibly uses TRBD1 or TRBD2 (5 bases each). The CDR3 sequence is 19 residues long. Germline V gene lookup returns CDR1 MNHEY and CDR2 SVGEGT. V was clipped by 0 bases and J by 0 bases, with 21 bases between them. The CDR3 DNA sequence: TGTGCCAGCAGTTACTCGACGGGGACGAGCGTTCCAAGCTCCTACGAGCAGTACTTC. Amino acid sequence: CASSYSTGTSVPSSYEQYF.

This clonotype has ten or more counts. The CDR3 nucleotides read TGTGCCAGCAGTTTAGAGGCCCATTCACCCCTCCACTTT. It yields the protein CASSLEAHSPLHF. The rearrangement joins TRBV12-3 or TRBV12-4 to TRBJ1-6; unclear D gene. Trimming stripped 1 base from V and 8 bases from J, with 6 bases between. CDR3 length: 13 residues.

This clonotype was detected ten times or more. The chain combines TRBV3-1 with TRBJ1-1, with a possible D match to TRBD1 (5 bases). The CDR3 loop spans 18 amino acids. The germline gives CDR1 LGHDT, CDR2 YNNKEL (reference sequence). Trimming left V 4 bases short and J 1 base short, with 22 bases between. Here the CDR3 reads CASSPLTGRRLKNTEAFF. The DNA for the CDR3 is TGTGCCAGCAGCCCCTTAACGGGGCGTCGTTTGAAGAACACTGAAGCTTTCTTT. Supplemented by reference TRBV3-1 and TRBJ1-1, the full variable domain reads DTAVSQTPKYLVTQMGNDKSIKCEQNLGHDTMYWYKQDSKKFLKIMFSYNNKELIINETVPNRFSPKSPDKAHLNLHINSLELGDSAVYFCASSPLTGRRLKNTEAFFGQGTRLTVV.

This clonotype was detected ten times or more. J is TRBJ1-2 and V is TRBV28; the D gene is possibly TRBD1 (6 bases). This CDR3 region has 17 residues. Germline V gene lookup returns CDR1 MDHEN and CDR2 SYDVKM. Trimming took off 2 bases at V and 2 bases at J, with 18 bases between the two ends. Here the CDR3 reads CASSLVGAGTFNYGYTF. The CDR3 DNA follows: TGTGCCAGCAGTTTAGTGGGGGCTGGGACTTTCAACTATGGCTACACCTTC.

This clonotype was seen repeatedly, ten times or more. The CDR3, as DNA: TGTGCCAGCAGCTTAGCGTTCGGTTCTGGCTACACCTTC. As protein: CASSLAFGSGYTF. V usage is TRBV7-9 and J usage is TRBJ1-2; D call uncertain. Germline V gene data show CDR1 as SEHNR and CDR2 as FQNEAQ (reference sequence). The CDR3 has 13 amino acids. Trimming shortened V by 0 bases and J by 7 bases, and 9 bases separated the two germline ends. Full variable domain (remainder filled in from reference TRBV7-9 and TRBJ1-2): DTGVSQNPRHKITKRGQNVTFRCDPISEHNRLYWYRQTLGQGPEFLTYFQNEAQLEKSRLLSDRFSAERPKGSFSTLEIQRTEQGDSAMYLCASSLAFGSGYTFGSGTRLTVV.

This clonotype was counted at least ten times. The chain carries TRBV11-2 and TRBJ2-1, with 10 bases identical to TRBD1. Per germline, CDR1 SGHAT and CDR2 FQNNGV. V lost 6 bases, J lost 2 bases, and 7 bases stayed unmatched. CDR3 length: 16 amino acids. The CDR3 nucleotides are TGTGCCAGCAGACGACCCGGGACAGGGGCCTACAATGAGCAGTTCTTC. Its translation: CASRRPGTGAYNEQFF.

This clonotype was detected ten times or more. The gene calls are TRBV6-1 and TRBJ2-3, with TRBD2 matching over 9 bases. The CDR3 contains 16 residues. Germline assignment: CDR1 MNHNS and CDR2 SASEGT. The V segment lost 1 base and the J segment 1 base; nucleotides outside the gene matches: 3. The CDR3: CASSEGTSAGTDTQYF. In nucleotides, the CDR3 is TGTGCCAGCAGTGAAGGGACTAGCGCTGGCACAGATACGCAGTATTTT.

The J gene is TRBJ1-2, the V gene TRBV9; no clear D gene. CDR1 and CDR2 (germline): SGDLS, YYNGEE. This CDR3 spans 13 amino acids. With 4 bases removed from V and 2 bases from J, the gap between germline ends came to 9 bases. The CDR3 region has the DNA TGTGCCAGCAGCCACGACGGAAACTATGGCTACACCTTC. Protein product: CASSHDGNYGYTF.

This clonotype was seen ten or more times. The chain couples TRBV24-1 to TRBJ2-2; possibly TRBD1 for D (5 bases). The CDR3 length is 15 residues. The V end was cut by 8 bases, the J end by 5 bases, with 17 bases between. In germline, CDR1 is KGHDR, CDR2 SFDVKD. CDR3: CATNDSGMGTGELFF. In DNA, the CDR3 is TGTGCCACCAACGACTCAGGGATGGGTACCGGGGAGCTGTTTTTT.

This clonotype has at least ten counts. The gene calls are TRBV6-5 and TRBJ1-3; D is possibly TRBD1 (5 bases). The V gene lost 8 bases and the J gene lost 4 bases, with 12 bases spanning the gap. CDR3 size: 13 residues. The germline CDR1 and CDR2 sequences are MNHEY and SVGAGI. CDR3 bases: TGTGCCAGCGCTCGGACATCCGGAAACACCATATATTTT. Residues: CASARTSGNTIYF.

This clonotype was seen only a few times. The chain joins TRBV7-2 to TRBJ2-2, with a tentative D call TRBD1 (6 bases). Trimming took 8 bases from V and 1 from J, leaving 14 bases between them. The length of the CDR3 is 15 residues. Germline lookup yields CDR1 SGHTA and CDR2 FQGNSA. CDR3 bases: TGTGCCAGCGGCCGGGACACTTTGAACACCGGGGAGCTGTTTTTT. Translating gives CASGRDTLNTGELFF.

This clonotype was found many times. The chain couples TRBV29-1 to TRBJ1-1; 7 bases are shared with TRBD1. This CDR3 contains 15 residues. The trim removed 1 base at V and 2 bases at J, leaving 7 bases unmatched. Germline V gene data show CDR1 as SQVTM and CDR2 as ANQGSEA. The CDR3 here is CSVEGHGQENTEAFF. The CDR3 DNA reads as TGCAGCGTTGAAGGTCATGGACAGGAAAACACTGAAGCTTTCTTT. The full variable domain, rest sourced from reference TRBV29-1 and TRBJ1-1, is SAVISQKPSRDICQRGTSLTIQCQVDSQVTMMFWYRQQPGQSLTLIATANQGSEATYESGFVIDKFPISRPNLTFSTLTVSNMSPEDSSIYLCSVEGHGQENTEAFFGQGTRLTVV.

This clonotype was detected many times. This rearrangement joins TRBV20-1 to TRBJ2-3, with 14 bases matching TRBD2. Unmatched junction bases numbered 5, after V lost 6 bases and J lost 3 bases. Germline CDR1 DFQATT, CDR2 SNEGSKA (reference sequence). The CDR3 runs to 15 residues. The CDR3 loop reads CSAGTSGGSTDTQYF. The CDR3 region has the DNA TGCAGTGCGGGGACTAGCGGGGGTAGTACAGATACGCAGTATTTT.

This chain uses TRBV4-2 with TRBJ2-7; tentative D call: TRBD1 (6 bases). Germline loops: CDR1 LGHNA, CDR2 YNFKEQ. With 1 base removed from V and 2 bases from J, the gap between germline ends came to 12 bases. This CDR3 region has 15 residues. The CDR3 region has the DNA TGTGCCAGCAGCCAAGCACAGGGCAAGACCTACGAGCAGTACTTC. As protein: CASSQAQGKTYEQYF.

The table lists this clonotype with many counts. The CDR3 DNA sequence: TGTGCCAGCACAAACTTTGGGGGGCCCGACAGTCAGCCCCAGCATTTT. Amino acid sequence: CASTNFGGPDSQPQHF. The chain carries TRBV5-6 and TRBJ1-5; D may be TRBD1 (6 bases). V lost 6 bases, J lost 6 bases, and 22 bases lay in between. Germline values: CDR1 SGHDT, CDR2 YYEEEE. This CDR3 is 16 amino acids long.

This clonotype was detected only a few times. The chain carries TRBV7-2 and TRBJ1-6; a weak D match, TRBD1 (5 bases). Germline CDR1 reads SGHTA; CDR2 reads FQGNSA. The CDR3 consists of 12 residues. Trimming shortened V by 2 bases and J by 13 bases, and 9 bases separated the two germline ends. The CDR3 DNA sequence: TGTGCCAGCAGCTTACTTTGGGGGCCCCTCCACTTT. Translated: CASSLLWGPLHF.

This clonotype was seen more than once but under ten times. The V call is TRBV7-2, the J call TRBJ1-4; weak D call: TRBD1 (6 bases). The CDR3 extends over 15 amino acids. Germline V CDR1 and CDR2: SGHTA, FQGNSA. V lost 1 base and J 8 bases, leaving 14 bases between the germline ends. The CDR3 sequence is CASSLEQGSAEKLFF. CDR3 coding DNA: TGTGCCAGCAGCTTAGAGCAGGGGTCGGCGGAAAAACTGTTTTTT.

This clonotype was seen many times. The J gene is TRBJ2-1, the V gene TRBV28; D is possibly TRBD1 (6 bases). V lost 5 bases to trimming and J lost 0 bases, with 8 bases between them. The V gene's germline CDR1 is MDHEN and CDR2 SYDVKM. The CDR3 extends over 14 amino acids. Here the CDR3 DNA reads TGTGCCAGCAGTCGGACAGCCTCCTACAATGAGCAGTTCTTC. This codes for CASSRTASYNEQFF.

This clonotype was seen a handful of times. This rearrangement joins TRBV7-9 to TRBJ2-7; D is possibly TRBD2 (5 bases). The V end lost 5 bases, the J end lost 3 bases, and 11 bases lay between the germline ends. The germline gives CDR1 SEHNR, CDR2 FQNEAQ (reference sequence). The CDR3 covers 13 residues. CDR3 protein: CASSPLEDYEQYF. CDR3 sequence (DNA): TGTGCCAGCAGCCCCCTGGAGGACTACGAGCAGTACTTC.

The CDR3 reads CASSLEGVTGELFF. CDR3 nucleotide sequence: TGTGCCAGCAGCTTAGAAGGGGTAACCGGGGAGCTGTTTTTT. This chain links TRBV7-2 with TRBJ2-2; possible D gene TRBD1, 5 bases. This CDR3 has 14 residues. V gave up 1 base and J gave up 5 bases, with 8 bases separating them. Germline loops: CDR1 SGHTA, CDR2 FQGNSA. The whole variable domain, filled in from reference TRBV7-2 and TRBJ2-2, reads GAGVSQSPSNKVTEKGKDVELRCDPISGHTALYWYRQSLGQGLEFLIYFQGNSAPDKSGLPSDRFSAERTGGSVSTLTIQRTQQEDSAVYLCASSLEGVTGELFFGEGSRLTVL.